What follows describes a single T cell receptor beta chain. Antigen specificity is unknown. The sample belongs to a study of cytomegalovirus exposure and HLA in healthy donors. Study findings and constraints: In vitro experiments confirmed that three CMV-associated chains were specific for CMV antigens. Among CMV-associated TCR beta chains, most appeared HLA-restricted in a later analysis.

PCR employed 60 Vbeta and 13 Jbeta primers. Sequencing was performed with immunoSEQ multiplex PCR; in TCRdb, only in-frame clones are kept and a portion is missing. The sample's table shows tens of thousands of clones. The germline CDR1 and CDR2 sequences are SGHDN and FVKESK. Trimming stripped 4 bases from V and 4 bases from J, with 19 bases between. CDR3 length equals 16 residues. This clonotype originated in a woman in her thirties in good health and CMV-seronegative. Sequenced material: PBMCs. The V and J genes are TRBV14 and TRBJ1-2, with D perhaps matching TRBD1 (5 bases). The CDR3 is CASSLLTGTGGYGYTF. Written as DNA, the CDR3 is TGTGCCAGCAGCCTACTCACGGGAACCGGGGGCTATGGCTACACCTTC.